Below, one TCR beta chain is given with its context. Its antigen is unknown. This specimen belongs to a study of early T cells in non-severe SARS-CoV-2 infection. Study-level background: Whole-blood bulk RNA, unsorted, was sequenced, and chains were unpaired.

Notes on the study in general: VDJdb matching favored anti-spike CD8 responses, missing private and CD4 specificities.

Unique molecular identifiers were affixed to single, distinct cDNA molecules. TCRdb reanalysed the 5' RACE reads using MiXCR and keeps one entry per CDR3 protein. The data hold 25,000 to 35,000 distinct CDR3 sequences, with approximately 5% observed a single time. The trim removed 2 bases at V and 0 bases at J, leaving 4 bases unmatched. In germline, CDR1 is MNHEY, CDR2 SVGAGI. The CDR3 is 17 amino acids. The receptor's source is an adult who was a healthcare worker with PCR-confirmed SARS-CoV-2 infection or an uninfected control (not recorded which). Sequencing input: whole blood. The V call is TRBV6-5, the J call TRBJ2-1, with 10 bases lining up with TRBD1. This CDR3 reads CASSYRRTGGSYNEQFF. Here the CDR3 DNA reads TGTGCCAGCAGTTACCGGAGGACAGGGGGCTCCTACAATGAGCAGTTCTTC.